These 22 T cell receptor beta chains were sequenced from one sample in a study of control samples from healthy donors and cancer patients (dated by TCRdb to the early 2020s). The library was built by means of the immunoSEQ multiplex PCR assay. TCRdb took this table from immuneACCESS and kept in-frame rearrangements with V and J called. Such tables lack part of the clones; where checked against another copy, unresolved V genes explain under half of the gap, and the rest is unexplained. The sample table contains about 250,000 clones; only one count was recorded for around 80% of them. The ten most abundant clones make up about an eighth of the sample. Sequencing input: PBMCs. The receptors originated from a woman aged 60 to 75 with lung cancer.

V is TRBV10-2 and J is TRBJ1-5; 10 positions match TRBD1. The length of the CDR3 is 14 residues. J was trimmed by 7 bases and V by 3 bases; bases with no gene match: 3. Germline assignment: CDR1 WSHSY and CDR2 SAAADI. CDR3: CASSDLDRGQPQHF. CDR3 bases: TGCGCCAGCAGTGACCTGGACAGGGGGCAGCCCCAGCATTTT.

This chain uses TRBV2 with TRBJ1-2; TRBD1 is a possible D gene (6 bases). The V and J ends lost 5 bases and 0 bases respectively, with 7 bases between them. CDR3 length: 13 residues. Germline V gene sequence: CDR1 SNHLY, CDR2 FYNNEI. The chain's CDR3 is CASSNRANYGYTF. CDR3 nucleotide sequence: TGTGCCAGCAGTAACAGGGCTAACTATGGCTACACCTTC.

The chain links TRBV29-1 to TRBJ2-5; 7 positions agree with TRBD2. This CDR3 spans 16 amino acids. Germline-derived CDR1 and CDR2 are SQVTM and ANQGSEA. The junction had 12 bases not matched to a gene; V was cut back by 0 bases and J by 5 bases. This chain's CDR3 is CSVEDFLAGPRETQYF. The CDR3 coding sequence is TGCAGCGTTGAAGACTTCTTAGCGGGTCCCAGGGAGACCCAGTACTTC.

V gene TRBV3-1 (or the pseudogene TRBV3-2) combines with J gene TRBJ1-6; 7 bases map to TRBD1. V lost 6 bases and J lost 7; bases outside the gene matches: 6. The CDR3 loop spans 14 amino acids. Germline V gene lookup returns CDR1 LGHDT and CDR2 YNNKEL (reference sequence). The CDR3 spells CASSQQGVNSPLHF. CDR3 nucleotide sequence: TGTGCCAGCAGTCAGCAGGGGGTAAATTCACCCCTCCACTTT.

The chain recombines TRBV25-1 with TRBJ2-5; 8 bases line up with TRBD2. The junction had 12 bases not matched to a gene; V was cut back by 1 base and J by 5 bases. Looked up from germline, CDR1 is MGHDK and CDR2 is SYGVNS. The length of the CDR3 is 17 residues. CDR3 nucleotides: TGTGCCAGCAGTGAATGGGAGGGAACTAGCGGTGGGGAGACCCAGTACTTC. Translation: CASSEWEGTSGGETQYF.

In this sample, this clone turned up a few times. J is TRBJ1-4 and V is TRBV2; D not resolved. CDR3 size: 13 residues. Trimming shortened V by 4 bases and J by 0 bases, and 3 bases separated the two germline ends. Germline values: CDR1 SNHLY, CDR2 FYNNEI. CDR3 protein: CASSATTNEKLFF. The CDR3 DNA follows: TGTGCCAGCAGTGCCACAACTAATGAAAAACTGTTTTTT.

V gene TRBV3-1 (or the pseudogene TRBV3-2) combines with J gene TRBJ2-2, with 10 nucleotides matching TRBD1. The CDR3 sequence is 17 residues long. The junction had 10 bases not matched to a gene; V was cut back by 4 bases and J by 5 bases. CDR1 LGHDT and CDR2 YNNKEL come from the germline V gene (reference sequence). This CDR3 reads CASSRLGGQGRTGELFF. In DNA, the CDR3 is TGTGCCAGCAGCCGACTAGGGGGACAGGGGAGGACCGGGGAGCTGTTTTTT.

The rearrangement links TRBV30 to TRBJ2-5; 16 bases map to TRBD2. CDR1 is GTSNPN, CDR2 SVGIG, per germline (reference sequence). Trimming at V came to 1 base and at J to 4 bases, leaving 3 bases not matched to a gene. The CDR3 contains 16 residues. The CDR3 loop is CAWSAGTSGRGETQYF. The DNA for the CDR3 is TGTGCCTGGAGTGCAGGGACTAGCGGGAGGGGAGAGACCCAGTACTTC.

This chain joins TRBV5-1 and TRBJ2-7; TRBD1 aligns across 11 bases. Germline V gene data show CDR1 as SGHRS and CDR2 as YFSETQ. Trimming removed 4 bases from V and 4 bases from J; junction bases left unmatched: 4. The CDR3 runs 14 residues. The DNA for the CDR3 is TGCGCCAGCAGCGAGGGACAGGGGGTATACGAGCAGTACTTC. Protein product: CASSEGQGVYEQYF.

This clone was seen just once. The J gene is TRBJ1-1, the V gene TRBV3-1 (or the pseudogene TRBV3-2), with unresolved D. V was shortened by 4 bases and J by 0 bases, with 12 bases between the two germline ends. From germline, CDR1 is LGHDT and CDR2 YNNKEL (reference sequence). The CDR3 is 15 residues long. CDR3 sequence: CASSLAAAMNTEAFF. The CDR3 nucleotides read TGTGCCAGCAGCCTCGCTGCAGCCATGAACACTGAAGCTTTCTTT.

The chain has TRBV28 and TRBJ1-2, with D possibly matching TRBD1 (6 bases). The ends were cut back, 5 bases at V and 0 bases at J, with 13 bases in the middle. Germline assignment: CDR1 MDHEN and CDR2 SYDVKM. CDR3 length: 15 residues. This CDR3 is CASSPGQPTNYGYTF. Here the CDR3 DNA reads TGTGCCAGCAGTCCCGGACAGCCAACTAACTATGGCTACACCTTC.

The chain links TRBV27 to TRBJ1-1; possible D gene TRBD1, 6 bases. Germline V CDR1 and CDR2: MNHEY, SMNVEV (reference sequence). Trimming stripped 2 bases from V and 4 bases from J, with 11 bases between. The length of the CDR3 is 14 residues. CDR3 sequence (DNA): TGTGCCAGCAGTTTAAAGGGGGGGAGCACTGAAGCTTTCTTT. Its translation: CASSLKGGSTEAFF.

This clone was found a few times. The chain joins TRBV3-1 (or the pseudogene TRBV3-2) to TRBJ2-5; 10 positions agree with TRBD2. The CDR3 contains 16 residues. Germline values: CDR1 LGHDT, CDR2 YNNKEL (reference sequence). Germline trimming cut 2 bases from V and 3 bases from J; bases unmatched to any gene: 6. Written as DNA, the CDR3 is TGTGCCAGCAGCCAACCGGGACTAGCGAAGAAAGAGACCCAGTACTTC. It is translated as CASSQPGLAKKETQYF.

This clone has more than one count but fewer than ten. The CDR3 DNA reads TGTGCCAGTAGTTCACAGGACAGCGGTCAGCCCCAGCATTTT. Amino acid sequence: CASSSQDSGQPQHF. V usage is TRBV19 and J usage is TRBJ1-5, with a tentative D call TRBD1 (6 bases). CDR1 is LNHDA and CDR2 is SQIVND in the germline V gene (reference sequence). V gave up 5 bases and J gave up 6 bases, with 14 bases separating them. CDR3 length: 14 amino acids.

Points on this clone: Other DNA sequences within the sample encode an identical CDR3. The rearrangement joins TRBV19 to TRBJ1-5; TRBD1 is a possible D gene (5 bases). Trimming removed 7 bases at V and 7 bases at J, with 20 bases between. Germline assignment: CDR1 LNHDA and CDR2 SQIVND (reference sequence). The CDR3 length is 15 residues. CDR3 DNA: TGTGCCAGTAATGGCCGGGACGGGCGGGGCCAGCCCCAGCATTTT. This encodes CASNGRDGRGQPQHF.

CDR3 sequence reads: CASSFSGNSYNEQFF. In DNA, the CDR3 is TGCGCCAGCAGCTTTAGCGGGAACTCCTACAATGAGCAGTTCTTC. V and J are TRBV5-1 and TRBJ2-1, with TRBD2 matching over 8 bases. CDR3 length: 15 amino acids. V was clipped by 2 bases and J by 0 bases; unmatched bases: 1. Germline V gives CDR1 SGHRS, CDR2 YFSETQ.

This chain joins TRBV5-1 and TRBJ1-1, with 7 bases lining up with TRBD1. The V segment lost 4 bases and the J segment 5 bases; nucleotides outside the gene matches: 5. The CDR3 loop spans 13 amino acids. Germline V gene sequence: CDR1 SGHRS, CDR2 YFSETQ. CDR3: CASSITGVTEAFF. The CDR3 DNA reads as TGCGCCAGCAGCATTACAGGGGTGACTGAAGCTTTCTTT.

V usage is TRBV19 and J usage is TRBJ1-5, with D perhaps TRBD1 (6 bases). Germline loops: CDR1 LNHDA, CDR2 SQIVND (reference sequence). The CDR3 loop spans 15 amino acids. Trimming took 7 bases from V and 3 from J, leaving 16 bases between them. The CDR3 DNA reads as TGTGCCAGTAATGCGATGACAGGATACAATCAGCCCCAGCATTTT. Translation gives CASNAMTGYNQPQHF.

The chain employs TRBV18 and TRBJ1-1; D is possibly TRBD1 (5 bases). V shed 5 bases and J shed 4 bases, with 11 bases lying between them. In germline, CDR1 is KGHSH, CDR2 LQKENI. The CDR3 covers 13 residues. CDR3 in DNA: TGTGCCAGCTCATGGCGGGGGACCACTGAAGCTTTCTTT. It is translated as CASSWRGTTEAFF.

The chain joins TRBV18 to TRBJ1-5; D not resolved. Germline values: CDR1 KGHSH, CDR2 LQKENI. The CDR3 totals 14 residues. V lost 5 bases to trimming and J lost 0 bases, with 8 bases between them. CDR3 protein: CASSEQHSNQPQHF. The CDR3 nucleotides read TGTGCCAGCTCAGAACAGCATAGCAATCAGCCCCAGCATTTT.

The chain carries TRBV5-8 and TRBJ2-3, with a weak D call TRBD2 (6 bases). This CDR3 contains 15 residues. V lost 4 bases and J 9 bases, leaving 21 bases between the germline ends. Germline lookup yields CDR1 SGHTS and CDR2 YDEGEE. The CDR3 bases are TGTGCCAGCAGCCGCCCACTCCTCCTACGGGAGACGCAGTATTTT. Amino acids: CASSRPLLLRETQYF.

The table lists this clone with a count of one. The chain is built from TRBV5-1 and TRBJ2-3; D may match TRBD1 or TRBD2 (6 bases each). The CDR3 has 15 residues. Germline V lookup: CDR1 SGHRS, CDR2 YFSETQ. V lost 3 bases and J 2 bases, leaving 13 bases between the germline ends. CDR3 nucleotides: TGCGCCAGCAGCTCGGAGGGGGAGTTCACAGATACGCAGTATTTT. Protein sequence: CASSSEGEFTDTQYF.